This is a list of T cell receptor beta chains from one sample in a study of cytomegalovirus exposure and HLA in healthy donors. Method: immunoSEQ multiplex PCR; TCRdb's copy keeps in-frame clones and lacks some. The sample carries under 300,000 clones, approximately 86% recorded once. The specimen sequenced was PBMCs. These receptors all come from a woman aged 18 to 35 in good health and CMV-seronegative. CDR3s include the opening cysteine and the closing phenylalanine or tryptophan. The D gene is left open where the match is weak.

TRBV7-9	-	14	TRBJ2-7	CASSLVGLRYEQYF	TGTGCCAGCAGCTTAGTGGGGCTCCGCTACGAGCAGTACTTC
TRBV9	-	14	TRBJ2-7	CASSVDVTGGEQYF	TGTGCCAGCAGCGTAGACGTCACCGGGGGCGAGCAGTACTTC
TRBV7-9	-	16	TRBJ2-7	CASSLGQGSQSYEQYF	TGTGCCAGCAGCCTAGGCCAGGGTAGCCAATCCTACGAGCAGTACTTC
TRBV18	TRBD1	19	TRBJ1-2	CASSPRSEGGTGKIYGYTF	TGTGCCAGCTCACCACGTAGTGAGGGAGGGACAGGGAAAATCTATGGCTACACCTTC
TRBV9	-	15	TRBJ1-4	CASSAGQATNEKLFF	TGTGCCAGCAGCGCGGGACAAGCAACTAATGAAAAACTGTTTTTT
TRBV9	-	16	TRBJ1-1	CASSVASGRPLTEAFF	TGTGCCAGCAGCGTAGCGTCAGGTCGGCCCCTCACTGAAGCTTTCTTT
TRBV18	TRBD1	15	TRBJ1-4	CASSPLQGDNEKLFF	TGTGCCAGCTCACCACTCCAGGGGGATAATGAAAAACTGTTTTTT
TRBV11-3	-	14	TRBJ2-6	CASSLGQTNNVLTF	TGTGCCAGCAGCTTAGGACAGACAAATAACGTCCTGACTTTC
TRBV28	-	12	TRBJ2-2	CASSSGSGELFF	TGTGCCAGCAGTTCTGGGAGCGGGGAGCTGTTTTTT
TRBV5-1	TRBD2	15	TRBJ2-3	CASSWGGTFTDTQYF	TGCGCCAGCAGCTGGGGGGGTACCTTCACAGATACGCAGTATTTT